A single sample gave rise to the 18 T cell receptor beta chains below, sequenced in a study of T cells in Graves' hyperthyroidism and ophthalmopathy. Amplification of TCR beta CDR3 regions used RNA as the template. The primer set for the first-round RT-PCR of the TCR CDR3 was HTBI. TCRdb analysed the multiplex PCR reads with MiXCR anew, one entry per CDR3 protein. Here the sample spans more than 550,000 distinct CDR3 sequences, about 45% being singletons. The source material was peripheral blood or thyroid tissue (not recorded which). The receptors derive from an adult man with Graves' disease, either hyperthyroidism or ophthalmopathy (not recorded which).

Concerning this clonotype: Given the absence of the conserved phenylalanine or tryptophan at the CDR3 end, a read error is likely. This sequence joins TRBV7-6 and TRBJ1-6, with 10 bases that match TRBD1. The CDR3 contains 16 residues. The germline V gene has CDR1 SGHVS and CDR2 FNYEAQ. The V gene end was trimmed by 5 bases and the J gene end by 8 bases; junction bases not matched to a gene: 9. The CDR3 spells CASSLKRQGAYSPLHL. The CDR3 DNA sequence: TGTGCCAGCAGCCTTAAGAGACAGGGGGCATATTCACCCCTCCACCTT.

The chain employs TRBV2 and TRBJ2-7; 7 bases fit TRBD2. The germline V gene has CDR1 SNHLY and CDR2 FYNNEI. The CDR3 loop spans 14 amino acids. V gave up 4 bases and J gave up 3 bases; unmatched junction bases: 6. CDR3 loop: CASSALGGGYEQYF. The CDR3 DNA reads TGTGCCAGCAGTGCCTTGGGGGGGGGCTACGAGCAGTACTTC.

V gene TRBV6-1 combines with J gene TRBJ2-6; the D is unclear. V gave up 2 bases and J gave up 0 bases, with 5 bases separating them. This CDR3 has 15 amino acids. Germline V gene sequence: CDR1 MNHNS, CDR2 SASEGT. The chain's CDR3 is CASSELFSGANVLTF. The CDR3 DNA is TGTGCCAGCAGTGAACTGTTCTCTGGGGCCAACGTCCTGACTTTC.

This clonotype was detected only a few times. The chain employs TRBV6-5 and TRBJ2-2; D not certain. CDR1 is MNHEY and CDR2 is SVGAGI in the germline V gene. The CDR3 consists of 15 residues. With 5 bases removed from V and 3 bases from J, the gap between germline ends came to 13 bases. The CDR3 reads CASSPSVGDTGELFF. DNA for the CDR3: TGTGCCAGCAGTCCCTCAGTGGGCGACACCGGGGAGCTGTTTTTT.

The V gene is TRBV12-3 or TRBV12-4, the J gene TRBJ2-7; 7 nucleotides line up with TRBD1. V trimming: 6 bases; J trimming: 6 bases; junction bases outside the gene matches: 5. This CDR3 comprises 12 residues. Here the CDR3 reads CASRQTGREQYF. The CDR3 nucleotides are TGTGCCAGCAGGCAGACAGGGCGCGAGCAGTACTTC.

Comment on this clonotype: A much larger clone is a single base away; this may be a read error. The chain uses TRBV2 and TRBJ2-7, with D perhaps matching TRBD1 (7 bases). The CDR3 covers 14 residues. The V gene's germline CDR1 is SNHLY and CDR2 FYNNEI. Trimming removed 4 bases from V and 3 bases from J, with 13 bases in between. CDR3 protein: CASSGGRGDYEQYF. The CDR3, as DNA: TGTGCCAGCAGTGGGGGCAGGGGGGACTACGAGCAGTACTTC.

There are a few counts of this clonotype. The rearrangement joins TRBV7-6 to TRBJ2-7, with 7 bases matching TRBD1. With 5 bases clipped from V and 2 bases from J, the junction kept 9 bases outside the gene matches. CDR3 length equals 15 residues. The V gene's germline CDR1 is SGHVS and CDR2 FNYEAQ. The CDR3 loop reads CASSHPGQRAYEQYF. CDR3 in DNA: TGTGCCAGCAGCCACCCGGGACAGCGAGCCTACGAGCAGTACTTC.

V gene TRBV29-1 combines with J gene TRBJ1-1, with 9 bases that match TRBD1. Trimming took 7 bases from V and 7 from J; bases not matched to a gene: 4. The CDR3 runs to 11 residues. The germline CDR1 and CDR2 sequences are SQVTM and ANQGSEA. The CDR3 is CSGMDRGEAFF. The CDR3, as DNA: TGCAGCGGGATGGACAGGGGTGAAGCTTTCTTT. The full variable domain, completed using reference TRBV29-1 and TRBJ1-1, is SAVISQKPSRDICQRGTSLTIQCQVDSQVTMMFWYRQQPGQSLTLIATANQGSEATYESGFVIDKFPISRPNLTFSTLTVSNMSPEDSSIYLCSGMDRGEAFFGQGTRLTVV.

For the CDR3, the DNA is TGCAGTGCTAGAGCGGACAAGGGGTGGATTAATCAGCCCCAGCATTTT. Translating gives CSARADKGWINQPQHF. The chain is built from TRBV20-1 and TRBJ1-5; D perhaps matches TRBD1 (5 bases). Trimming cost V 1 base and J 4 bases, with 17 bases left between them. There are 16 residues in the CDR3. Germline V gives CDR1 DFQATT, CDR2 SNEGSKA (reference sequence).

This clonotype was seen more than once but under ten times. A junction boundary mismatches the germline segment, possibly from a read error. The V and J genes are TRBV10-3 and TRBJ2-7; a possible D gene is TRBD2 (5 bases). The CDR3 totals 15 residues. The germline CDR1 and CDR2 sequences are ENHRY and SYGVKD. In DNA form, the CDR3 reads TGTGCCAGCAGTTACTCTGCGGGCCTCTCCTACGAGCAGTACTTC. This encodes CASSYSAGLSYEQYF.

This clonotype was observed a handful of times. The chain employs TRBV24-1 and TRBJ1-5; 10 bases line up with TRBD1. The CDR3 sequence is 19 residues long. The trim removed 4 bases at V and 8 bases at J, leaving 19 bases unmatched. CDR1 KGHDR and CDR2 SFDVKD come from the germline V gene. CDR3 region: CATSDFTIPGQGPIKPQHF. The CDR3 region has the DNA TGTGCCACCAGTGACTTCACTATTCCGGGACAGGGGCCCATCAAGCCCCAGCATTTT.

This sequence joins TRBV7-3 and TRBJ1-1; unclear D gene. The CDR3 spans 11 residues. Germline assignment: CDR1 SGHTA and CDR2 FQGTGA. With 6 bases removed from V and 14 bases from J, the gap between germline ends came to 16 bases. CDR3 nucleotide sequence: TGTGCCAGCAGTGCCGGGGAGCTAGCCTTCTTT. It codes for CASSAGELAFF.

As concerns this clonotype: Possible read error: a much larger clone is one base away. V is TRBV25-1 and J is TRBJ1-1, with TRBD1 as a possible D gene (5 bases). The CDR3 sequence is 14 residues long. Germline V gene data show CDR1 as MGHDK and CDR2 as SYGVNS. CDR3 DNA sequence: TGTGCCAGCAAACCCGGGACGGTGAACACTGAAGCTTCCTTT. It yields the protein CASKPGTVNTEASF.

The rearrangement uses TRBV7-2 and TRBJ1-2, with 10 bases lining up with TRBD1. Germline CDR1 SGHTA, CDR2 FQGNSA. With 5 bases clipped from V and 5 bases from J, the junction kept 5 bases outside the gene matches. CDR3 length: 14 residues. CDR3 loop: CASSQDRGRYGYTF. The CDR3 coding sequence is TGTGCCAGCAGCCAAGACAGGGGGCGTTATGGCTACACCTTC.

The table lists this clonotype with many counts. The CDR3, as DNA: TGCGCCAGCAGCTTGGAGGGGACAGGGAATTCACCCCTCCACTTT. Residues: CASSLEGTGNSPLHF. This chain links TRBV5-1 with TRBJ1-6; 9 nucleotides match TRBD1. The CDR3 is 15 residues long. CDR1 is SGHRS and CDR2 is YFSETQ in the germline V gene. V shed 0 bases and J 7 bases; nucleotides not matched to a gene: 2. Based on the CDR3 plus reference TRBV5-1 and TRBJ1-6, the full variable domain is KAGVTQTPRYLIKTRGQQVTLSCSPISGHRSVSWYQQTPGQGLQFLFEYFSETQRNKGNFPGRFSGRQFSNSRSEMNVSTLELGDSALYLCASSLEGTGNSPLHFGNGTRLTVT.

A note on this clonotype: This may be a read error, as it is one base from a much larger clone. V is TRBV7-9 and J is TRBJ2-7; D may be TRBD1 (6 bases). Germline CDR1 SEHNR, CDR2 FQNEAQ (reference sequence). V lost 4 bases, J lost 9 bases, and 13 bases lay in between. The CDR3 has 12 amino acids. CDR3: CASSSDRKWQYF. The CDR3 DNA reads TGTGCCAGCAGCTCAGACAGGAAGTGGCAGTACTTC.

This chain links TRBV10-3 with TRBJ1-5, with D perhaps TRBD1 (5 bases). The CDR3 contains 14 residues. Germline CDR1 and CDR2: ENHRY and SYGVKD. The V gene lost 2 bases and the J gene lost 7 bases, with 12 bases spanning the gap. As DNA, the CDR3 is TGTGCCATCAGTGAGCGTGAGGAGGGGCAGCCCCAGCATTTT. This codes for CAISEREEGQPQHF.

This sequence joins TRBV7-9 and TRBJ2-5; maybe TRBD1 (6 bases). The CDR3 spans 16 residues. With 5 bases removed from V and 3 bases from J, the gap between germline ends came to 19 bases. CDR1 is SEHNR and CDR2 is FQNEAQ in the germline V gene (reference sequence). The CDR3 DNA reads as TGTGCCAGCAGCCCAGTTATCAGGGGCCGGGAAGAGACCCAGTACTTC. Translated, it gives CASSPVIRGREETQYF. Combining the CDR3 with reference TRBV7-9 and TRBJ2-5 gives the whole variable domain DTGVSQNPRHKITKRGQNVTFRCDPISEHNRLYWYRQTLGQGPEFLTYFQNEAQLEKSRLLSDRFSAERPKGSFSTLEIQRTEQGDSAMYLCASSPVIRGREETQYFGPGTRLLVL.